The text below deals with one TCR beta chain. The CDR3 runs 15 residues. The V gene's germline CDR1 is SGHNT and CDR2 YYREEE (reference sequence). V trimming: 4 bases; J trimming: 0 bases; junction bases outside the gene matches: 4. The data originate from a study of Ad26.COV2.S vaccination and SARS-CoV-2 variants. Method: immunoSEQ multiplex PCR; TCRdb's copy keeps in-frame clones and lacks some. This table holds about 350,000 clones, about 90% found once. The chain carries TRBV5-4 and TRBJ2-3, with 8 bases aligning to TRBD1. The sample was peripheral blood, taken after recovery from COVID-19. This sequence originates from a human donor who had recovered from COVID-19. CDR3 DNA sequence: TGTGCCAGCAGCACCTGGACAGGGAGCACAGATACGCAGTATTTT. This encodes CASSTWTGSTDTQYF.